The clone carrying this T cell receptor beta chain has more than one count but fewer than ten. Germline lookup yields CDR1 SEHNR and CDR2 FQNEAQ (reference sequence). This CDR3 is built from 14 residues. The germline V and J ends were trimmed by 5 bases and 7 bases, with 17 bases remaining between them. The data were taken from a study of early T cells in non-severe SARS-CoV-2 infection. TCRdb re-called the 5' RACE reads with MiXCR, one entry per CDR3 protein. The data show 80,000 to 95,000 distinct CDR3 sequences, roughly 14% seen once. This rearrangement joins TRBV7-9 to TRBJ1-2; D unclear. The clonotype comes from an adult who was a healthcare worker with PCR-confirmed SARS-CoV-2 infection or an uninfected control (not recorded which). Material for sequencing was whole blood. The CDR3 coding sequence is TGTGCCAGCAGCCATCAGATACCAGCGAGTGGCTACACCTTC. Amino acid sequence: CASSHQIPASGYTF.